This T cell receptor beta chain was retrieved from a study of blood T cells in healthy people across ages. The CDR3 is made up of 13 amino acids. The V gene lost 5 bases and the J gene lost 7 bases, with 15 bases spanning the gap. A sample-barcoded 5' primer and a J-beta primer mix were used in a second PCR of about 7 to 12 cycles. TCRdb re-derived calls from the 5' RACE reads in MiXCR, one entry per CDR3 protein. The sample has over 1.5 million distinct CDR3 sequences, approximately 50% seen once; the top ten hold approximately 2%. There are a few counts of this clonotype. Input material: blood. The V call is TRBV12-3 or TRBV12-4, the J call TRBJ2-7; D remains ambiguous. The receptor comes from a middle-aged woman in good health. CDR3: CASSIRLEREQYF. In nucleotides, the CDR3 is TGTGCCAGCAGTATCCGGCTAGAGAGGGAGCAGTACTTC.